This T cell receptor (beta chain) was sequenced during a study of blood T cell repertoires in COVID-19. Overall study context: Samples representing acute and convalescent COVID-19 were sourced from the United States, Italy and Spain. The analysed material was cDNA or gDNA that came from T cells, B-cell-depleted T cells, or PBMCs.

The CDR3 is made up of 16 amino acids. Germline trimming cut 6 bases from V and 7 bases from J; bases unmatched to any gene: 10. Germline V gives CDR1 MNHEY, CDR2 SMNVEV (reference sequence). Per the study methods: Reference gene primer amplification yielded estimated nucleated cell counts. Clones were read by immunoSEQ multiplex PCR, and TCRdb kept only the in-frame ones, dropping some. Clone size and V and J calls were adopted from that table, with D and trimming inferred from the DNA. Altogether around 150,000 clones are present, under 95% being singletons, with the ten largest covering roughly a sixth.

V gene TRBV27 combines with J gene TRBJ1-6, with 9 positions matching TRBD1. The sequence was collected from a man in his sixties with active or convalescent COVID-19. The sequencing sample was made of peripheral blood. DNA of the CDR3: TGTGCCAGCAGACGGAATTCCGGGACAGGGAATTCACCCCTCCACTTT. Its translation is CASRRNSGTGNSPLHF.